These T cell receptor beta chains were read from a single sample in a study of early T cells in non-severe SARS-CoV-2 infection. TCRdb analysed the 5' RACE reads with MiXCR anew, one entry per CDR3 protein. The table records over 30,000 distinct CDR3 sequences, approximately 7.2% of them present only once. The material sequenced was whole blood, taken at baseline. The receptors here all came from an adult who was a healthcare worker with PCR-confirmed SARS-CoV-2 infection or an uninfected control (not recorded which). Both conserved end residues are part of each CDR3. The D gene is left open where the match is weak. Size tells how often a clone was seen (once, few, many) or the class of an expanded clone, and some rows leave it out.

d_call clone_size j_call v_call cdr3_aa cdr3_nt
TRBD1 many TRBJ1-2 TRBV5-6 CASSRDRTNYGYTF TGTGCCAGCAGCCGGGACAGGACTAACTATGGCTACACCTTC
- - TRBJ2-1 TRBV4-2 CASSQVDGSYNEQFF TGTGCCAGCAGCCAAGTGGACGGTTCCTACAATGAGCAGTTCTTC
- few TRBJ2-2 TRBV5-6 CASSLGESGELFF TGTGCCAGCAGCTTGGGGGAGAGCGGGGAGCTGTTTTTT
TRBD1 many TRBJ2-1 TRBV30 CAWGDGTGYNEQFF TGTGCCTGGGGTGACGGGACAGGCTACAATGAGCAGTTCTTC
TRBD1 many TRBJ1-2 TRBV19 CASIPRDRSGYTF TGTGCCAGTATTCCCCGGGACAGGAGCGGCTACACCTTC
TRBD2 - TRBJ2-7 TRBV7-9 CASRRGGTGYEQYF TGTGCCAGCAGACGGGGGGGCACAGGCTACGAGCAGTACTTC
- many TRBJ2-4 TRBV2 CASSESTSPLAKNIQYF TGTGCCAGCAGTGAATCCACTAGCCCTCTAGCCAAAAACATTCAGTACTTC
- - TRBJ2-5 TRBV7-2 CASSLASQETQYF TGTGCCAGCAGCTTAGCTTCCCAAGAGACCCAGTACTTC
TRBD1 many TRBJ1-5 TRBV4-1 CASSQVTTGTGVNQPQHF TGCGCCAGCAGCCAAGTGACAACTGGGACAGGGGTGAATCAGCCCCAGCATTTT
TRBD2 few TRBJ2-7 TRBV11-3 CASSPGAGEQYF TGTGCCAGCAGCCCAGGAGCGGGGGAGCAGTACTTC
- - TRBJ2-5 TRBV12-2 CASRFSPSGGPHQETQYF TGTGCAAGTCGCTTTTCGCCTAGCGGGGGGCCCCACCAAGAGACCCAGTACTTC
TRBD2 - TRBJ2-1 TRBV9 CASSVEVAGVYNEQFF TGTGCCAGCAGCGTAGAGGTAGCGGGGGTCTACAATGAGCAGTTCTTC
- many TRBJ2-7 TRBV12-3/TRBV12-4 CASSLEGVEQYF TGTGCCAGCAGTTTAGAAGGTGTCGAGCAGTACTTC
TRBD2 few TRBJ2-1 TRBV6-6 CASSYSGGPGRYNEQFF TGTGCCAGCAGTTACTCGGGAGGGCCAGGCCGGTACAATGAGCAGTTCTTC
- - TRBJ2-5 TRBV3-1 CASSQGRIAETQYF TGTGCCAGCAGCCAAGGCAGGATCGCAGAGACCCAGTACTTC
- many TRBJ2-7 TRBV11-2 CASSLEVGDSYEQYF TGTGCCAGCAGCTTAGAAGTGGGGGACTCCTACGAGCAGTACTTC
TRBD1 few TRBJ2-7 TRBV6-6 CASSSLGQGSSYEQYF TGTGCCAGCAGCTCCTTAGGACAGGGAAGCTCCTACGAGCAGTACTTC
TRBD2 few TRBJ2-1 TRBV19 CASSMTSGYNEQFF TGTGCCAGTAGTATGACTAGCGGCTACAATGAGCAGTTCTTC
- many TRBJ1-2 TRBV20-1 CSARDFESRIGPDVGYTF TGCAGTGCTAGAGATTTCGAATCCCGAATCGGCCCAGACGTTGGCTACACCTTC
TRBD2 many TRBJ2-5 TRBV7-2 CASSLDRGGKTQYF TGTGCCAGCAGCTTAGATCGCGGGGGAAAGACCCAGTACTTC
TRBD1 few TRBJ2-1 TRBV29-1 CSVEDGVTGGTEQFF TGCAGCGTTGAAGATGGGGTGACAGGGGGGACTGAGCAGTTCTTC
- few TRBJ2-5 TRBV11-2 CASSLVVQETQYF TGTGCCAGCAGCTTAGTTGTACAAGAGACCCAGTACTTC
- - TRBJ2-4 TRBV12-3/TRBV12-4 CASSFWGTKNIQYF TGTGCCAGCAGTTTCTGGGGGACCAAAAACATTCAGTACTTC
- - TRBJ1-6 TRBV25-1 CASSEVWAGRNSPLHF TGTGCCAGCAGTGAAGTCTGGGCAGGGCGGAATTCACCCCTCCACTTT
- many TRBJ1-6 TRBV20-1 CSALRGHHNSPLHF TGCAGTGCTTTGCGGGGACATCATAATTCACCCCTCCACTTT
- - TRBJ2-7 TRBV13 CASSPDSFREQYF TGTGCCAGCAGCCCGGACAGTTTCCGCGAGCAGTACTTC
TRBD2 few TRBJ2-1 TRBV11-2 CASSLDRGVRQFF TGTGCCAGCAGCTTAGATCGGGGGGTACGGCAGTTCTTC
- - TRBJ2-5 TRBV4-1 CASSQVEGETQYF TGCGCCAGCAGCCAAGTTGAAGGAGAGACCCAGTACTTC
TRBD1 many TRBJ2-3 TRBV12-3/TRBV12-4 CASIPTGESTDTQYF TGTGCCAGCATACCTACAGGGGAATCCACAGATACGCAGTATTTT
- many TRBJ1-1 TRBV7-3 CASSSSIRGEVTNTEAFF TGTGCCAGCAGCTCCTCCATCCGAGGGGAAGTAACCAACACTGAAGCTTTCTTT
- - TRBJ2-3 TRBV5-1 CASKPSWADTQYF TGCGCCAGCAAGCCTAGCTGGGCAGATACGCAGTATTTT
- many TRBJ2-7 TRBV6-1 CASRFLVPFYEQYF TGTGCCAGCAGGTTCCTCGTACCTTTCTACGAGCAGTACTTC
- many TRBJ1-6 TRBV13 CASSLRGSYNSPLHF TGTGCCAGCAGCTTAAGAGGATCCTATAATTCACCCCTCCACTTT
TRBD2 - TRBJ2-1 TRBV5-5 CASSRQLAGGNEQFF TGTGCCAGCAGCCGACAGCTAGCGGGGGGTAATGAGCAGTTCTTC
TRBD2 - TRBJ2-3 TRBV6-2/TRBV6-3 CASSTSVDTQYF TGTGCCAGCAGTACTAGCGTTGATACGCAGTATTTT
- - TRBJ2-3 TRBV10-2 CASSEGGSTDTQYF TGCGCCAGCAGTGAGGGCGGGAGCACAGATACGCAGTATTTT
- - TRBJ1-1 TRBV7-2 CASSLLGLNTEAFF TGTGCCAGCAGCTTATTAGGGTTGAACACTGAAGCTTTCTTT
- many TRBJ2-1 TRBV30 CAWRRGYNEQFF TGTGCCTGGAGGAGGGGGTACAATGAGCAGTTCTTC
TRBD2 - TRBJ2-1 TRBV20-1 CSARDISASGTEEQFF TGCAGTGCTAGAGATATTTCAGCCAGCGGGACGGAGGAGCAGTTCTTC
TRBD1 - TRBJ2-7 TRBV5-1 CASSLGGQVTLPYEQYF TGCGCCAGCAGCTTGGGGGGACAGGTTACCCTCCCCTACGAGCAGTACTTC
- many TRBJ2-7 TRBV5-5 CASSLYGGPSYEQYF TGTGCCAGCAGCTTGTACGGGGGACCCAGCTACGAGCAGTACTTC
- few TRBJ2-7 TRBV5-5 CASSFSLTTYEQYF TGTGCCAGCAGCTTCAGTTTGACAACCTACGAGCAGTACTTC
- few TRBJ1-1 TRBV11-2 CASSFLSPEAFF TGTGCCAGCAGCTTCCTCTCACCTGAAGCTTTCTTT
TRBD2 few TRBJ2-7 TRBV18 CASSPLAGSSYEQYF TGTGCCAGCTCACCATTAGCGGGGAGCTCCTACGAGCAGTACTTC
- - TRBJ2-7 TRBV20-1 CSARDSGETYEQYF TGCAGTGCTAGAGATTCGGGTGAAACCTACGAGCAGTACTTC
- many TRBJ2-3 TRBV10-3 CAISEQGSGVDTQYF TGTGCCATCAGTGAACAGGGAAGCGGGGTTGATACGCAGTATTTT
- - TRBJ2-5 TRBV25-1 CASRRGNQETQYF TGTGCCAGCAGGAGGGGGAACCAAGAGACCCAGTACTTC
TRBD1 few TRBJ2-7 TRBV6-1 CASSMTGGHEQYF TGTGCCAGCAGTATGACAGGGGGCCACGAGCAGTACTTC
TRBD2 - TRBJ2-3 TRBV12-3/TRBV12-4 CASSLGRSGGGSDTQYF TGTGCCAGCAGTTTAGGTCGTAGCGGGGGAGGGTCAGATACGCAGTATTTT
- - TRBJ1-1 TRBV28 CASSFLTTNTEAFF TGTGCCAGCAGTTTCCTGACTACGAACACTGAAGCTTTCTTT
- few TRBJ1-3 TRBV28 CASRGILSGNTIYF TGTGCCAGCAGGGGGATATTGAGTGGAAACACCATATATTTT
- - TRBJ2-3 TRBV11-2 CASSLLTADTQYF TGTGCCAGCAGCCTCCTAACGGCAGATACGCAGTATTTT
TRBD1 many TRBJ2-7 TRBV6-5 CASRTGQGVYEQYF TGTGCCAGCAGGACGGGACAGGGGGTGTACGAGCAGTACTTC
TRBD1 few TRBJ1-6 TRBV2 CASRDRGYSPLHF TGTGCCAGCAGAGACAGGGGATATTCACCCCTCCACTTT
- - TRBJ2-1 TRBV12-3/TRBV12-4 CASRGGTSQGNEQFF TGTGCCAGCAGGGGCGGGACTTCCCAAGGGAATGAGCAGTTCTTC
TRBD1 many TRBJ1-5 TRBV6-1 CASSVKTGSNQPQHF TGTGCCAGCAGCGTTAAGACAGGGTCTAATCAGCCCCAGCATTTT
- - TRBJ2-7 TRBV5-4 CASSLWSSYEQYF TGTGCCAGCAGCTTGTGGTCTTCCTACGAGCAGTACTTC
- - TRBJ2-1 TRBV3-1 CASSQVGGEQFF TGTGCCAGCAGCCAAGTCGGCGGAGAGCAGTTCTTC
TRBD1 few TRBJ1-2 TRBV5-4 CASSSGGDGYTF TGTGCCAGCAGCTCAGGGGGTGACGGCTACACCTTC